This TCR beta chain was captured in a study of T cell changes during pregnancy in multiple sclerosis. Sequencing was performed with immunoSEQ multiplex PCR; in TCRdb, only in-frame clones are kept and a portion is missing. The data show more than 85,000 clones, 85% to 95% seen once. The CDR3 spans 15 residues. V lost 0 bases and J 3 bases, leaving 9 bases between the germline ends. From germline, CDR1 is LGHNA and CDR2 YNFKEQ. Source: peripheral blood, taken in the third trimester of pregnancy. This chain uses TRBV4-2 with TRBJ1-5, with D tentatively TRBD1 (5 bases). The source is a female donor in good health, enrolled as a control in a pregnancy study. As DNA, the CDR3 is TGTGCCAGCAGCCAAGATGGGGCGCACAATCAGCCCCAGCATTTT. It specifies CASSQDGAHNQPQHF.